This T cell receptor beta chain was recorded in a study of blood T cell repertoires in COVID-19. Here immunoSEQ multiplex PCR was the method, and the copy in TCRdb shows in-frame clones only, minus some. The table records some 48,000 clones, approximately 89% of them present only once. V lost 10 bases, J lost 4 bases, and 19 bases stayed unmatched. Per germline, CDR1 SGHRS and CDR2 YFSETQ. CDR3 length: 16 residues. The rearrangement uses TRBV5-1 and TRBJ1-2; 7 bases agree with TRBD1. Sequencing was done on a sample of peripheral blood. The receptor was isolated from an elderly woman with acute or convalescent COVID-19. The DNA for the CDR3 is TGCGCCTCCAGACAGGGCGCAAGTTTTCGGACCTATGGCTACACCTTC. This encodes CASRQGASFRTYGYTF.